This paragraph reports one TCR beta chain. Looked up from germline, CDR1 is MNHEY and CDR2 is SVGAGI. V shed 5 bases and J 5 bases; nucleotides not matched to a gene: 6. CDR3 length: 15 residues. This entry belongs to a study of control samples from healthy donors and cancer patients. Sequencing used immunoSEQ multiplex PCR; TCRdb keeps in-frame clones, though not all of them. Among under 85,000 clones, approximately 88% were seen once, and the ten largest hold around 2.8%. The sample comprised PBMCs. The chain carries TRBV6-5 and TRBJ2-2, with TRBD1 matching over 9 bases. The origin of this receptor is a woman in her 50s with lung cancer. CDR3 nucleotides: TGTGCCAGCAGTACCACCGGGACAGGGACCGGGGAGCTGTTTTTT. Translating gives CASSTTGTGTGELFF.